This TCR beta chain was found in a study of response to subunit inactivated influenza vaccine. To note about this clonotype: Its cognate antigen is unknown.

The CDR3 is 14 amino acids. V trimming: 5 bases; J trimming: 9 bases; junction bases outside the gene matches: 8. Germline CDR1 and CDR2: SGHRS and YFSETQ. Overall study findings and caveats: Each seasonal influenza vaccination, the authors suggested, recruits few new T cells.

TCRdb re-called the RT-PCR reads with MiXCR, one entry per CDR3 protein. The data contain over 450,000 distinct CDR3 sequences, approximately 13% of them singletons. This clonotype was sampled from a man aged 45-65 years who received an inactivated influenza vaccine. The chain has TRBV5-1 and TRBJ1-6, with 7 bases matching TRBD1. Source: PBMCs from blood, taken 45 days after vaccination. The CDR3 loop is CASRDLTGPSPLHF. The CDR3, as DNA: TGCGCCAGCAGAGACTTGACAGGGCCTTCACCCCTCCACTTT.